Here is one TCR beta chain with its context. This clone came up a few times. The antigen this receptor binds is unknown. Per-base qualities were not stored, and no clone one base away is much larger. Via the germline V gene (reference sequence), CDR1 is LNHNV and CDR2 YYDKDF. Trimming removed 3 bases from V and 5 bases from J, leaving 11 bases between the germline ends. There are 14 amino acids in the CDR3, from cysteine to phenylalanine inclusive. Of the read, only the CDR3 DNA is kept; its 42 bases are in frame from base 1. The protocol used for the library was the immunoSEQ multiplex PCR assay. For the multiplex PCR, a mixture combining 60 forward primers for TCR Vbeta segments and 13 reverse primers for TCR Jbeta segments was used. Amplification of the CDR3 region of rearranged TCR beta genes was performed with a multiplex PCR assay on genomic DNA. On the Illumina HiSeq System, the amplified TCR beta libraries were sequenced as 87-base-pair reads. As for the authors' bioinformatics: A later analysis tallied 75 million to 95 million unique TCR beta chains across the 650 to 750 repertoires, and about 10 million of those chains were shared by two or more donors. Raw reads were error-corrected and collapsed into unique sequences with a nearest-neighbor algorithm that merged closely related sequences to remove PCR and sequencing errors. To assign V, D and J gene segments, CDR3 sequences were aligned to IMGT reference sequences. For a sequence to be retained, a match of at least six nucleotides was required to both a V gene segment and a J gene segment. Rearrangements were classified as productive when the CDR3 lacked stop codons and remained in frame with V and J, and all other rearrangements were classified as non-productive. Following IMGT convention, CDR3 was defined as the stretch from the second conserved V-encoded cysteine up to the conserved J-encoded phenylalanine. The earlier analysis of some 600 of the donors excluded sequences that lacked an unambiguous match to a single V gene segment. In an earlier analysis of approximately 590 of the donors, a V segment was called functional when productive rearrangements were above 56.7%, and segregating when the standard deviation between donors exceeded 5%. A statistical classification framework was built to diagnose cytomegalovirus status from the catalog of TCR beta chain sequences. V and J gene assignment, in a later analysis, came from comparing TCR nucleotide sequences with IMGT/GENE-DB human TR gene sequences. The TCRdist pipeline was used in a later analysis to assign CDR3 sequences and most-parsimonious VDJ recombination scenarios. A later analysis defined each TCR beta chain by its CDR3 amino acid sequence plus V-gene family, and excluded reads lacking a unique V-gene family. A later analysis removed 550 to 650 highly shared, low-generation-probability nucleotide sequences to deal with suspected cross-contamination and a sequencing artifact. In a later analysis, a clonal expansion index was calculated for each public chain from normalized within-repertoire ranks of inferred template counts. In a later analysis, generation probabilities were computed with a VDJ recombination model fitted to out-of-frame rearrangements, and the resulting probabilities were checked against IGoR. Hypergeometric tests were used in a later analysis to score TCR-TCR, TCR-HLA and TCR-CMV co-occurrence, with a repertoire-size bias correction applied to the TCR pairs. In a later analysis, false discovery rates were estimated by permuting HLA or CMV assignments 20 times. In a later analysis, co-occurring TCRs were grouped using DBSCAN, and TCRdist sequence similarity was added for clustering within HLA-allele-positive subsets. Repertoires with fewer than 30,000 or more than 120,000 public chains were left out of co-occurrence clustering, as were several repertoires with anomalous nucleotide sharing. Here the immuneACCESS table is served through TCRdb, limited to in-frame sequences with V and J called. Missing clones are a known gap in these copies; in checked studies unresolved V genes cover under half, and the rest lacks a known reason. Clone size and the V and J calls come from that table; the DNA yielded D and trimming. Across this sample there are 150,000 to 200,000 clones, with 76% seen only once. The ten largest clones add up to 3% to 4% of the sample.

This sample is drawn from a study of cytomegalovirus exposure and HLA in healthy donors (TCRdb year 2017). Looking at the study overall: An earlier analysis of 587 of the donors reported 250 to 300 Gb of sequence data and roughly 120 million unique TCR beta sequences obtained from about 170 million T cells. An early release covering approximately 600 HLA-typed donors comprised about 300 gigabases of sequencing data and tens of millions of unique TCR sequences. The study was designed to test whether signatures of past pathogen exposure could be identified by cataloging public T cell receptors. To study patterns of TCR occurrence, a later analysis re-analyzed previously published TCR beta repertoires from 600 to 750 donors and added high-resolution HLA genotyping. To decide whether each TCR beta V gene segment behaved as functional or pseudogenic, an earlier analysis of over 500 of the donors relied on high-throughput TCR beta sequencing. About five DR-DQ haplotypes were handled as single units for association and clustering, since linkage in the cohort was strong. Typing coverage varied by locus: about 629-640 donors for A, B, C, DRB1 and DQB1; some 520 for DQA1; around 570 for DPA1; roughly 450 for DPB1. Donor age, sex, ethnicity and CMV serostatus were collected together with the repertoire data. A later genetic analysis used genome-wide SNP genotypes for about three fifths of the 666 donors, treating that subset as a discovery cohort. Every discovery cohort repertoire had been produced on one sequencing platform. On average, about 240,000 unique TCR beta nucleotide sequences were sequenced per donor among fewer than 500 genotyped donors of the cohort, with roughly 18% of those sequences being non-productive. The later analysis used no new phenotypic data to find candidate immune exposures, relying instead on TCR beta sequences and their occurrence across donors. HLA typing covered class I and class II loci at four-digit resolution. Of the approximately 370 genotyped donors, 65% to 90% were placed in the genetic ancestry cluster associated with self-reported Caucasian donors. The study profiled the T cell repertoires of approximately 700 subjects by immunosequencing and related them to cytomegalovirus serostatus. To predict cytomegalovirus infection status, the study brought together high-throughput TCR immunosequencing, statistical association of individual TCRs with disease status, and machine learning. Along with the approximately 650-subject first cohort, a separate validation cohort of 120 different subjects was used. Overall results and qualifications from the work: When HLA alleles, especially DR and DQ, strongly co-occurred, attributing TCR associations to individual alleles was difficult. The only immune exposure information available for the cohort was CMV serostatus. The authors suggested that the approach could potentially be extended to other disease states and immunological phenotypes. In a later analysis, TCR association rates were found to vary across HLA loci, with the most associated TCRs seen for DRB1 alleles and the fewest for HLA-C alleles. In the study, about 150 TCR beta chains were listed as associated with cytomegalovirus. Correlated functional status among segregating V segments might be attributable to linkage disequilibrium, but an unknown experimental factor could not be ruled out. Compared with equally common non-associated chains, HLA-associated TCR beta chains in a later analysis were more clonally expanded and had lower generation probabilities. Some IMGT-functional V segments, including TRBV6-2 and TRBV6-3, could not be told apart with the 87-base-pair reads, so those segments were excluded. In an earlier analysis of approximately 590 of the donors, most TCR beta V segments appeared in productive rearrangements about 87% or about 30% of the time, broadly matching IMGT annotations. Most TCR sequences were seen in very few donors, while some public TCRs were found in many individuals. The cohort was sequenced for TCR beta chains only, and without alpha or paired-chain data the features that could be detected were limited. A further reported finding was that TCR beta sequences accurately predicted the HLA-A and HLA-B alleles for most subjects in the first cohort. A few of the identified cytomegalovirus-associated TCR beta chains were confirmed in vitro to be specific for cytomegalovirus antigens. Specific HLA alleles were associated with 18,000 or so TCR beta sequences at a false discovery rate of 0.05 in a later analysis. The earlier analysis of nearly 600 of the donors excluded 15 to 20 rarely observed V segments, including chromosome 9 orphons, because counts were too low. An association between a missense DCLRE1C variant and V-gene and J-gene trimming of TCR beta chains was found in a later genetic analysis and replicated in an independent cohort. A cluster of highly shared sequence variants was judged likely to be a technical artifact of the sequencing pipeline. In a later analysis, most CMV-associated TCR beta chains were found to appear HLA-restricted, with HLA associations seemingly driven largely by CMV exposure. Because HLA typing was unavailable for some donors at each locus, only the typed subset was used in association tests. In a later analysis, several top co-occurrence clusters were reported to appear linked to parvovirus B19, influenza, CMV and Epstein-Barr virus. The presence/absence analyses assumed that sequencing depth was roughly uniform across donors, and that assumption may not be true. A later genetic analysis reported fewer N-insertions in productive TCRs among donors in an Asian-associated ancestry cluster than the roughly 620-donor mean. The classifier was reported to diagnose cytomegalovirus status with high specificity and sensitivity in both the original cohort and the validation cohort.

The cohort was made up of hundreds of healthy bone marrow donors. Cohort members were all nominally healthy when sampled, although unrecorded immune exposures were likely present. The donor was CMV seronegative and belonged to the group of roughly 330 seronegative cohort members. Each donor provided a peripheral blood sample, and peripheral blood mononuclear cells were used for TCR beta sequencing. The Qiagen DNeasy Blood Extraction Kit was used to extract genomic DNA from the blood cell samples. This clonotype originated in a male donor in good health and CMV-seronegative. The chain is made from TRBV15 and TRBJ1-5; no D segment can be confidently identified. Sequencing was done on a sample of PBMCs. The CDR3 region: CATSSLPRYQPQHF. At the DNA level, the sequence is TGTGCCACCAGCAGTTTACCGCGTTATCAGCCCCAGCATTTT.